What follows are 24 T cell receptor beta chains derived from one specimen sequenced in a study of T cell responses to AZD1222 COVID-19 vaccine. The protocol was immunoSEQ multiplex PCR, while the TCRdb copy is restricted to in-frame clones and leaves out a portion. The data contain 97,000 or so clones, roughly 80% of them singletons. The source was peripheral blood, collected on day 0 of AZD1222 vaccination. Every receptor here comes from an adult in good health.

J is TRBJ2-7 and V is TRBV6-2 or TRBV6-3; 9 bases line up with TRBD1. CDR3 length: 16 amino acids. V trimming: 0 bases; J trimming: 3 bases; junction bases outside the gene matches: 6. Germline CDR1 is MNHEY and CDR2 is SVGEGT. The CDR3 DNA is TGTGCCAGCAGTTACTCCCCGGGACAGGGTCTCTACGAGCAGTACGTC. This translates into CASSYSPGQGLYEQYV.

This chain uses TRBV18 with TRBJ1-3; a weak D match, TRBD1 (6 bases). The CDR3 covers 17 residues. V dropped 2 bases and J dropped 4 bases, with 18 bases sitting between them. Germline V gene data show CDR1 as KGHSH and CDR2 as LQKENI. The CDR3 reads CASSPALTGSYGNTIYF. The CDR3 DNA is TGTGCCAGCTCACCAGCACTAACAGGGTCATACGGAAACACCATATATTTT. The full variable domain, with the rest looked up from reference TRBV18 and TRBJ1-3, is NAGVMQNPRHLVRRRGQEARLRCSPMKGHSHVYWYRQLPEEGLKFMVYLQKENIIDESGMPKERFSAEFPKEGPSILRIQQVVRGDSAAYFCASSPALTGSYGNTIYFGEGSWLTVV.

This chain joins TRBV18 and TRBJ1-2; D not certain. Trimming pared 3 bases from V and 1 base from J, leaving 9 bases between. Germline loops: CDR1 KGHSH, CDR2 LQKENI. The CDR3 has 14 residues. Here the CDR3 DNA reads TGTGCCAGCTCACCCACGGCAGATAACTATGGCTACACCTTC. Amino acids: CASSPTADNYGYTF.

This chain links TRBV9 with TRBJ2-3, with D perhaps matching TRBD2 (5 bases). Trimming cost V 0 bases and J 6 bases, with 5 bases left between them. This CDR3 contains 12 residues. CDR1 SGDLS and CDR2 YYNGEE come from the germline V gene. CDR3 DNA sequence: TGTGCCAGCAGCGTAGGGGAGGATACGCAGTATTTT. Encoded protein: CASSVGEDTQYF.

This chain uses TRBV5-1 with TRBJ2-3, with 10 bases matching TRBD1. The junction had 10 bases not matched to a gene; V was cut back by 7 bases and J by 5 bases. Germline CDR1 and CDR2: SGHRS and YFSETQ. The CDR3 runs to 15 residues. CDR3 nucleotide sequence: TGCGCCAGCGGTCCCGGGACAGGGGTGGTAGATACGCAGTATTTT. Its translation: CASGPGTGVVDTQYF.

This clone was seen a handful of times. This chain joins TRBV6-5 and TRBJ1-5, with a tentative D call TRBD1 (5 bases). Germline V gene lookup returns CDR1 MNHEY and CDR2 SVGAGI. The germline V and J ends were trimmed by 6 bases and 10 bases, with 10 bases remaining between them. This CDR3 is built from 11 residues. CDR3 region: CASREGRPQHF. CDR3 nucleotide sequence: TGTGCCAGCAGGGAGGGGAGACCCCAGCATTTT.

The CDR3, as DNA: TGTGCCAGCAGTATATCTTGTGGGACAGGGGGTTATGGCTACACCTTC. This codes for CASSISCGTGGYGYTF. The chain joins TRBV28 to TRBJ1-2; 11 bases align to TRBD1. This CDR3 comprises 16 residues. The ends lost 5 bases at V and 5 bases at J; junction bases unmatched: 10. Germline loops: CDR1 MDHEN, CDR2 SYDVKM.

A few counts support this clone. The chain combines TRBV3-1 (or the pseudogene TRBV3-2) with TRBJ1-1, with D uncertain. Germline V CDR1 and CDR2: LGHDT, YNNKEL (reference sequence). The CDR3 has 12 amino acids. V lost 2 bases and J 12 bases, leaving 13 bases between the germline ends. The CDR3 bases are TGTGCCAGCAGCCAATATCCCAAATTGCCTTTCTTT. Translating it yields CASSQYPKLPFF.

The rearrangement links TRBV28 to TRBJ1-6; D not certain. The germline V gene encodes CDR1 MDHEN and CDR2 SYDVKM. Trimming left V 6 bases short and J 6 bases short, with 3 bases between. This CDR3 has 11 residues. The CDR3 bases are TGTGCCAGCAGCTCTAATTCACCCCTCCACTTT. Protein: CASSSNSPLHF.

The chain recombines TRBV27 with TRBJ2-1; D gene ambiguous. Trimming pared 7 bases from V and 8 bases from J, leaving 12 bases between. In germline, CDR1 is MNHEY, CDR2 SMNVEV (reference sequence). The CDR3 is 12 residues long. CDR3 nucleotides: TGTGCCAGCAATGGGAAGTTTGATGAGCAGTTCTTC. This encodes CASNGKFDEQFF.

The CDR3 DNA reads TGTGCCAGCAGCTTAGCAGGGGACTATGGCTACACCTTC. It yields the protein CASSLAGDYGYTF. The chain joins TRBV7-8 to TRBJ1-2; D may be TRBD1 (5 bases). The CDR3 extends over 13 amino acids. V dropped 0 bases and J dropped 3 bases, with 5 bases sitting between them. CDR1 is SGHVS, CDR2 FQNEAQ, per germline.

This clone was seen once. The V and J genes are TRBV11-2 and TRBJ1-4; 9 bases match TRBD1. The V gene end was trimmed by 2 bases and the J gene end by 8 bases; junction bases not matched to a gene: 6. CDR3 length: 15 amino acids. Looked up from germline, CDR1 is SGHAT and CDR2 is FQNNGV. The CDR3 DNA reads TGTGCCAGCAGCTTATGGGACAGGGAGGAGGAAAAACTGTTTTTT. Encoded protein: CASSLWDREEEKLFF. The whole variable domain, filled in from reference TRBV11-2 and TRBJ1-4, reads EAGVAQSPRYKIIEKRQSVAFWCNPISGHATLYWYQQILGQGPKLLIQFQNNGVVDDSQLPKDRFSAERLKGVDSTLKIQPAKLEDSAVYLCASSLWDREEEKLFFGSGTQLSVL.

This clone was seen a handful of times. The CDR3 DNA follows: TGTGCCAGCAGCTTCCGGGACAGGGCGACCGGGGAGCTGTTTTTT. Its protein product is CASSFRDRATGELFF. The genes are TRBV5-4 and TRBJ2-2, with 9 bases aligning to TRBD1. This CDR3 comprises 15 residues. The germline gives CDR1 SGHNT, CDR2 YYREEE (reference sequence). With V trimmed by 2 bases and J by 5 bases, 4 bases remained unmatched.

The CDR3 bases are TGTGCCAGCAGCTGGGGGGGCGGGAGCCGCCTCGAGCAGTACTTC. Amino acids: CASSWGGGSRLEQYF. V is TRBV11-1 and J is TRBJ2-7, with a tentative D call TRBD2 (7 bases). This CDR3 spans 15 amino acids. Germline V gene sequence: CDR1 SGHAT, CDR2 FQDESV (reference sequence). Trimming removed 4 bases at V and 6 bases at J, with 19 bases between.

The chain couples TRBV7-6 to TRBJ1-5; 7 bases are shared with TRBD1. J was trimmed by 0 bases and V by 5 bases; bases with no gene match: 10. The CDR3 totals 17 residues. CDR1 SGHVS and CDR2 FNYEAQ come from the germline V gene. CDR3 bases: TGTGCCAGCAGCGTCCGGGACAGTGTTCTTAGCAATCAGCCCCAGCATTTT. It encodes CASSVRDSVLSNQPQHF. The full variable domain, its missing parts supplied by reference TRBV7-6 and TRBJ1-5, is GAGVSQSPRYKVTKRGQDVALRCDPISGHVSLYWYRQALGQGPEFLTYFNYEAQQDKSGLPNDRFSAERPEGSISTLTIQRTEQRDSAMYRCASSVRDSVLSNQPQHFGDGTRLSIL.

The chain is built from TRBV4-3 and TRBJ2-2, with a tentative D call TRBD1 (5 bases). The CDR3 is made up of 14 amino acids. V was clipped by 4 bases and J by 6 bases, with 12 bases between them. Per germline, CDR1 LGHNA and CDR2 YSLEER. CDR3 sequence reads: CASSRGPQAGELFF. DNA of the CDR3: TGCGCCAGCAGCCGGGGCCCCCAGGCCGGGGAGCTGTTTTTT.

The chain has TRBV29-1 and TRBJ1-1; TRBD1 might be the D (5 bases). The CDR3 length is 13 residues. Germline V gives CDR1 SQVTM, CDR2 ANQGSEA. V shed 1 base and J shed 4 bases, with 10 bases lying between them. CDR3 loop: CSVEGRRGTEAFF. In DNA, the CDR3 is TGCAGCGTTGAAGGCCGAAGGGGCACTGAAGCTTTCTTT.

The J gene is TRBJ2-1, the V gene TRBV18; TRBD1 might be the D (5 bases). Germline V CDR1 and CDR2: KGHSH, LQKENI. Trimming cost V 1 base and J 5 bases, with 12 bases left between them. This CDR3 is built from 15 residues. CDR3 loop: CASSPQSGYDNEQFF. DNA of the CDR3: TGTGCCAGCTCACCACAATCAGGGTACGACAATGAGCAGTTCTTC.

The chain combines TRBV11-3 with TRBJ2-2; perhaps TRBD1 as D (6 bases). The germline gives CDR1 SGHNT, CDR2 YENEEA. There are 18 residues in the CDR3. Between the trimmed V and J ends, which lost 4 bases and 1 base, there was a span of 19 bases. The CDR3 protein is CASSYRAPITGNTGELFF. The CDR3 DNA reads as TGTGCCAGCAGCTACAGGGCACCCATTACAGGGAACACCGGGGAGCTGTTTTTT.

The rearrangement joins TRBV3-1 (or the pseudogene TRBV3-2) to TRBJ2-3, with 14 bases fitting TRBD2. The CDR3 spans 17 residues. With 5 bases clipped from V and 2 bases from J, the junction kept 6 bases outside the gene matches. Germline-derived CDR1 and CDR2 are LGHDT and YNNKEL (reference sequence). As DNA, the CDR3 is TGTGCCAGCAGCAGGACTAGCGGGGGGCCTCTCACAGATACGCAGTATTTT. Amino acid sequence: CASSRTSGGPLTDTQYF.

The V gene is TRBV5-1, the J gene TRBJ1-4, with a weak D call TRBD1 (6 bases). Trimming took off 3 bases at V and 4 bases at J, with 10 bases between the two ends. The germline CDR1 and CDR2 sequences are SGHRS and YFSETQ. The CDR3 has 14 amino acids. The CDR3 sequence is CASSSQGVNEKLFF. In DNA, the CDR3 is TGCGCCAGCAGCTCACAGGGCGTTAATGAAAAACTGTTTTTT.

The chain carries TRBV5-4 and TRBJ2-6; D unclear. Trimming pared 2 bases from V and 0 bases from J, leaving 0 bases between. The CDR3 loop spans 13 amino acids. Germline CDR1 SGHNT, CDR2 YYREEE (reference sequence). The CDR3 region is CASSFSGANVLTF. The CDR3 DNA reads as TGTGCCAGCAGCTTCTCTGGGGCCAACGTCCTGACTTTC.

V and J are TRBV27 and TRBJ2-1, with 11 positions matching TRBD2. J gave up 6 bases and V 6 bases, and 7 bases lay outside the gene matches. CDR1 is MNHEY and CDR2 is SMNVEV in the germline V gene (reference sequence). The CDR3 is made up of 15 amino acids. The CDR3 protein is CASSLWLAGGNEQFF. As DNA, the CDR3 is TGTGCCAGCAGCCTTTGGCTAGCGGGAGGCAATGAGCAGTTCTTC.

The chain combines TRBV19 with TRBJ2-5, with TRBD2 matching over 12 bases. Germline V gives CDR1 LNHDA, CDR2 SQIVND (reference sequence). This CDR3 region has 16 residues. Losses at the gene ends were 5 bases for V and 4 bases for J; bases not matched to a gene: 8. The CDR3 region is CASSRTSGTLRETQYF. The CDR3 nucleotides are TGTGCCAGTAGTCGGACTAGCGGGACTCTCCGAGAGACCCAGTACTTC.